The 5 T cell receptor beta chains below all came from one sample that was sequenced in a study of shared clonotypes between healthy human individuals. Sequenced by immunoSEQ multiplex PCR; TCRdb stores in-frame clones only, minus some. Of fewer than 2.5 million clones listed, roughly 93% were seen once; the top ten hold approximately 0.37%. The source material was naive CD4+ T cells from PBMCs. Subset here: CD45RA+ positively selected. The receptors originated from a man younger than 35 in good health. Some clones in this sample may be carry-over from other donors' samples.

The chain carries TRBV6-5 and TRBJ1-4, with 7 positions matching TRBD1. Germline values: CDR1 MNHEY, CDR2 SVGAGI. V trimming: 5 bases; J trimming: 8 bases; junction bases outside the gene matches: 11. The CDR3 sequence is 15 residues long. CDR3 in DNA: TGTGCCAGCAGTCAACCGGGACAGTTACCAGAAAAACTGTTTTTT. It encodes CASSQPGQLPEKLFF.

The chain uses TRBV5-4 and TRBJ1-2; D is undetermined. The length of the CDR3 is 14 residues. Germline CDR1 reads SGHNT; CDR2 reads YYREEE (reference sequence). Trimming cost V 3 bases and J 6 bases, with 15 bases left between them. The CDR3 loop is CASSSAGFLNGYTF. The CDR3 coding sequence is TGTGCCAGCAGCTCTGCGGGGTTTCTTAATGGCTACACCTTC.

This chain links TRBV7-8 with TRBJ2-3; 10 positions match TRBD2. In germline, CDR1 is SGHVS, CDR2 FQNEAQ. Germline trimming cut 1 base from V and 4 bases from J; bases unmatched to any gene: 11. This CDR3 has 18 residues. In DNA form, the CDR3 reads TGTGCCAGCAGCTTAGGTTCTTTTAGCGGGAGGTTCTCAGATACGCAGTATTTT. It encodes CASSLGSFSGRFSDTQYF.

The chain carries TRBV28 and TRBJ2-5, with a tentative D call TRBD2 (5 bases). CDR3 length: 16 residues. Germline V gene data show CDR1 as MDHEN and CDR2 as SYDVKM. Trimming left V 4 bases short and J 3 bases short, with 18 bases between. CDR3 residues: CASSSLKGLDEETQYF. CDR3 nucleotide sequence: TGTGCCAGCAGTTCCCTAAAAGGACTGGACGAAGAGACCCAGTACTTC.

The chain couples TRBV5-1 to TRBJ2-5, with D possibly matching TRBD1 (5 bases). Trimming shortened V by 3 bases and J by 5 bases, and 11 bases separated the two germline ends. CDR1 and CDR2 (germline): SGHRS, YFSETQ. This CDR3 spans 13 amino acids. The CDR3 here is CASSWQGRETQYF. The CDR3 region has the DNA TGCGCCAGCAGCTGGCAGGGTCGGGAGACCCAGTACTTC. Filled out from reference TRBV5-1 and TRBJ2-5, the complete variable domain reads KAGVTQTPRYLIKTRGQQVTLSCSPISGHRSVSWYQQTPGQGLQFLFEYFSETQRNKGNFPGRFSGRQFSNSRSEMNVSTLELGDSALYLCASSWQGRETQYFGPGTRLLVL.